This T cell receptor (beta chain) came from a study of blood T cells in healthy people across ages. The V gene end was trimmed by 6 bases and the J gene end by 7 bases; junction bases not matched to a gene: 3. CDR1 and CDR2 from the germline V gene are DFQATT and SNEGSKA (reference sequence). The CDR3 has 11 amino acids. Then a second PCR, running roughly 7 to 11 cycles, was carried out with a sample-barcoded 5' primer and a J-beta primer mix. Each cDNA was tagged by a template-switch adaptor containing 12 random nucleotides. TCRdb processed the 5' RACE reads anew with MiXCR; each CDR3 protein has one entry. The table has 550,000 to 750,000 distinct CDR3 sequences, more than 20% seen once.

The sequence derives from a man in his 70s in good health. The specimen was blood. The rearrangement links TRBV20-1 to TRBJ2-4, with 7 bases lining up with TRBD1. CDR3 nucleotide sequence: TGCAGTGCCAAACAGGGGAACATTCAGTACTTC. Encoded protein: CSAKQGNIQYF.